The 11 T cell receptor beta chains in this list originate from one sample, sequenced in a study of blood T cell repertoires in COVID-19. Some clones are missing from TCRdb's copy, which holds only in-frame ones; the method was immunoSEQ multiplex PCR. The profile shows about 62,000 clones, more than 80% of them singletons. Input material: peripheral blood. The receptors stem from a woman between 55 and 75 years old with COVID-19, enrolled during active disease.

The V and J genes are TRBV15 and TRBJ2-3, with D perhaps matching TRBD2 (6 bases). This CDR3 is 13 amino acids long. Per the germline V gene, CDR1 is LNHNV and CDR2 is YYDKDF (reference sequence). V was clipped by 0 bases and J by 9 bases, with 10 bases between them. The CDR3 loop is CATSRDRAGTQYF. The DNA of the CDR3 is TGTGCCACCAGCAGAGATCGAGCGGGCACGCAGTATTTT.

V usage is TRBV29-1 and J usage is TRBJ1-3; D unclear. V lost 7 bases to trimming and J lost 0 bases, with 7 bases between them. The germline gives CDR1 SQVTM, CDR2 ANQGSEA. CDR3 length: 12 amino acids. CDR3 DNA sequence: TGCAGCGGGTTACTCTCTGGAAACACCATATATTTT. Its translation is CSGLLSGNTIYF.

V usage is TRBV28 and J usage is TRBJ2-7; D is ambiguous. Trimming cost V 6 bases and J 5 bases, with 14 bases left between them. CDR1 and CDR2 from the germline V gene are MDHEN and SYDVKM. The CDR3 contains 13 residues. CDR3 residues: CASSLPTVHEQYF. CDR3 in DNA: TGTGCCAGCAGCCTGCCCACGGTCCACGAGCAGTACTTC. Full variable domain (outside the CDR3, taken from reference TRBV28 and TRBJ2-7): DVKVTQSSRYLVKRTGEKVFLECVQDMDHENMFWYRQDPGLGLRLIYFSYDVKMKEKGDIPEGYSVSREKKERFSLILESASTNQTSMYLCASSLPTVHEQYFGPGTRLTVT.

CDR3 sequence: CASSETGSSGNTIYF. Written as DNA, the CDR3 is TGTGCCAGTAGCGAAACAGGGAGCTCTGGAAACACCATATATTTT. The gene calls are TRBV19 and TRBJ1-3; weak D call: TRBD1 (6 bases). CDR1 and CDR2 from the germline V gene are LNHDA and SQIVND (reference sequence). The CDR3 consists of 15 residues. V was shortened by 6 bases and J by 0 bases, with 12 bases between the two germline ends.

The chain carries TRBV6-6 and TRBJ1-1, with 10 bases lining up with TRBD1. CDR1 MNHNY and CDR2 SVGAGI come from the germline V gene (reference sequence). The CDR3 extends over 15 amino acids. With V trimmed by 2 bases and J by 5 bases, 5 bases remained unmatched. This CDR3 is CASSYPGQGRTEAFF. CDR3 in DNA: TGTGCCAGCAGTTACCCGGGACAGGGGAGAACTGAAGCTTTCTTT.

The chain couples TRBV9 to TRBJ1-2; tentative D call: TRBD1 (6 bases). The CDR3 loop spans 15 amino acids. Germline loops: CDR1 SGDLS, CDR2 YYNGEE. V was clipped by 4 bases and J by 6 bases, with 19 bases between them. DNA for the CDR3: TGTGCCAGCAGCCCCCAGCCTGGTCGACAGGATGGCTACACCTTC. It encodes CASSPQPGRQDGYTF.

V usage is TRBV14 and J usage is TRBJ1-6; D is uncertain. Trimming removed 0 bases from V and 5 bases from J, with 11 bases in between. This CDR3 has 16 amino acids. The germline V gene encodes CDR1 SGHDN and CDR2 FVKESK. CDR3 in amino acids: CASSQDVYRDNSPLHF. The CDR3 DNA reads as TGTGCCAGCAGCCAAGATGTCTACAGAGATAATTCACCCCTCCACTTT.

This rearrangement joins TRBV19 to TRBJ2-7; D possibly corresponds to TRBD2 (6 bases). Germline values: CDR1 LNHDA, CDR2 SQIVND (reference sequence). Trimming stripped 4 bases from V and 1 base from J, with 17 bases between. The CDR3 contains 16 residues. As DNA, the CDR3 is TGTGCCAGTAGTAGAACCGGGACTCAATATTCCTACGAGCAGTACTTC. This sequence encodes CASSRTGTQYSYEQYF.

This sequence joins TRBV7-9 and TRBJ1-1; D remains unclear. Germline CDR1 and CDR2: SEHNR and FQNEAQ (reference sequence). The germline V and J ends were trimmed by 7 bases and 4 bases, with 13 bases remaining between them. This CDR3 contains 13 residues. The CDR3 reads CASIEEGATEAFF. In nucleotides, the CDR3 is TGTGCCAGCATCGAAGAGGGAGCCACTGAAGCTTTCTTT.

Comments on this clone: At one end the junction does not follow the germline gene, possibly because of a read error. The rearrangement joins TRBV7-8 to TRBJ2-7; TRBD2 matches 10 bases. CDR3 length: 16 residues. Looked up from germline, CDR1 is SGHVS and CDR2 is FQNEAQ. The DNA of the CDR3 is TGTGCCAGCAGCGCCTTACTAGCGGGATATTCCTTCGAGCAGTACTTC. Protein sequence: CASSALLAGYSFEQYF.

The gene calls are TRBV24-1 and TRBJ1-2; 7 bases match TRBD1. The V and J ends lost 7 bases and 7 bases, in that order; junction bases with no gene match: 17. Germline-derived CDR1 and CDR2 are KGHDR and SFDVKD. This CDR3 region has 16 residues. This CDR3 is CATRPSNRGPTVGYTF. The CDR3 region has the DNA TGTGCCACCAGACCATCAAACAGGGGACCCACGGTTGGCTACACCTTC.